Listed here are 27 T cell receptor beta chains from one sample, sequenced in a study of blood T cell repertoires in COVID-19. Profiled with immunoSEQ multiplex PCR; TCRdb holds only in-frame clones, not every one. The table has almost 250,000 clones, around 86% seen once. The source material was peripheral blood. The receptors here all came from a woman over 75 with COVID-19, enrolled during active disease.

CDR3 bases: TGCGCCAGCAGCCAAATAATCTCTGGAAACACCATATATTTT. This gives the protein CASSQIISGNTIYF. The chain employs TRBV4-1 and TRBJ1-3, with D uncertain. CDR3 length equals 14 residues. Trimming took off 2 bases at V and 0 bases at J, with 5 bases between the two ends. The germline V gene encodes CDR1 MGHRA and CDR2 YSYEKL.

The chain couples TRBV29-1 to TRBJ2-1; 9 bases line up with TRBD1. V lost 0 bases, J lost 15 bases, and 6 bases stayed unmatched. CDR1 is SQVTM and CDR2 is ANQGSEA in the germline V gene. The CDR3 spans 12 residues. This CDR3 is CSVEDPGTGTFF. CDR3 sequence (DNA): TGCAGCGTTGAAGACCCCGGGACAGGGACGTTCTTC.

This clone was detected once. The rearrangement links TRBV7-8 to TRBJ2-1; 7 bases match TRBD2. The CDR3 sequence is 15 residues long. Unmatched junction bases numbered 4, after V lost 1 base and J lost 4 bases. Germline lookup yields CDR1 SGHVS and CDR2 FQNEAQ. The CDR3 spells CASSLGGGQYNEQFF. The CDR3 coding sequence is TGTGCCAGCAGCTTAGGCGGGGGTCAATACAATGAGCAGTTCTTC.

This clone appeared a few times. This rearrangement joins TRBV5-1 to TRBJ2-7; tentatively, D is TRBD1 (6 bases). Trimming removed 1 base at V and 4 bases at J, with 12 bases between. The CDR3 runs 14 residues. Germline V CDR1 and CDR2: SGHRS, YFSETQ. This chain's CDR3 is CASSLQQGGYEQYF. For the CDR3, the DNA is TGCGCCAGCAGCTTGCAACAGGGTGGGTACGAGCAGTACTTC.

This clone was found a few times. This rearrangement joins TRBV7-2 to TRBJ2-5; 7 bases are shared with TRBD1. The length of the CDR3 is 14 residues. The germline V gene has CDR1 SGHTA and CDR2 FQGNSA. The ends lost 4 bases at V and 5 bases at J; junction bases unmatched: 7. The CDR3 coding sequence is TGTGCCAGCAGCTCCTTGACAGGGAAGGAGACCCAGTACTTC. Translated: CASSSLTGKETQYF.

J is TRBJ1-1 and V is TRBV5-5; 9 bases line up with TRBD1. The CDR3 has 14 amino acids. Trimming cost V 4 bases and J 4 bases; bases outside gene matches: 5. Per the germline V gene, CDR1 is SGHKS and CDR2 is YYEKEE (reference sequence). CDR3 sequence reads: CASSKQGALTEAFF. The CDR3 coding sequence is TGTGCCAGCAGCAAACAGGGGGCTCTCACTGAAGCTTTCTTT.

The table lists this clone with a count of one. The chain employs TRBV3-1 (or the pseudogene TRBV3-2) and TRBJ1-2, with 8 bases aligning to TRBD1. Unmatched junction bases numbered 7, after V lost 2 bases and J lost 8 bases. CDR1 is LGHDT and CDR2 is YNNKEL in the germline V gene (reference sequence). CDR3 length: 14 residues. CDR3 sequence: CASSQLDRDGGYTF. DNA for the CDR3: TGTGCCAGCAGCCAACTGGACAGGGATGGAGGCTACACCTTC.

DNA for the CDR3: TGCGCCAGCAGTGAGTCTGGCAGCAATCAGCCCCAGCATTTT. Amino acids: CASSESGSNQPQHF. The gene calls are TRBV10-2 and TRBJ1-5; D call uncertain. The CDR3 runs 14 residues. Trimming took 0 bases from V and 1 from J, leaving 4 bases between them. Germline V gene data show CDR1 as WSHSY and CDR2 as SAAADI.

The chain employs TRBV25-1 and TRBJ1-5; a possible D gene is TRBD1 (5 bases). V lost 3 bases and J 6 bases, leaving 15 bases between the germline ends. The CDR3 is made up of 15 amino acids. From germline, CDR1 is MGHDK and CDR2 SYGVNS. The CDR3 bases are TGTGCCAGCAGTGACGGCGGGGGGTTTGGTCAGCCCCAGCATTTT. Residues: CASSDGGGFGQPQHF.

V usage is TRBV2 and J usage is TRBJ1-2, with 7 bases that match TRBD1. Per germline, CDR1 SNHLY and CDR2 FYNNEI. This CDR3 region has 15 residues. J gave up 4 bases and V 7 bases, and 12 bases lay outside the gene matches. As DNA, the CDR3 is TGTGCCAGCAATGCGGACAGGCCCTCTTTCTATGGCTACACCTTC. Amino acid sequence: CASNADRPSFYGYTF.

The chain carries TRBV1 and TRBJ1-1. TRBV1 counts as a pseudogene. The CDR3 contains 15 residues. In nucleotides, the CDR3 is TGCACCAGCAGCCCCCCCCCAAGCATGAACACTGAAGCTTTCTTT. Protein sequence: CTSSPPPSMNTEAFF.

About this clone: At one boundary the junction diverges from the germline segment, which might be a read error. The V call is TRBV5-1, the J call TRBJ1-2, with 7 bases that match TRBD1. The germline V gene encodes CDR1 SGHRS and CDR2 YFSETQ. This CDR3 spans 14 amino acids. CDR3 loop: CASSLAGDSSGCTF. The CDR3, as DNA: TGCGCCAGCAGCTTGGCTGGGGACAGCTCCGGCTGCACCTTC.

This clone was picked up a small number of times. The V and J genes are TRBV29-1 and TRBJ1-2; 8 bases fit TRBD1. The CDR3 runs 14 residues. Looked up from germline, CDR1 is SQVTM and CDR2 is ANQGSEA. Trimming removed 7 bases from V and 8 bases from J; junction bases left unmatched: 15. This CDR3 reads CSATFLTGERGYTF. CDR3 in DNA: TGCAGCGCTACCTTTTTGACAGGGGAGAGGGGCTACACCTTC.

V is TRBV27 and J is TRBJ2-3; TRBD2 matches at 7 bases. The CDR3 consists of 13 residues. CDR1 and CDR2 from the germline V gene are MNHEY and SMNVEV (reference sequence). Germline trimming cut 7 bases from V and 2 bases from J; bases unmatched to any gene: 3. The CDR3: CASTSGFTDTQYF. Here the CDR3 DNA reads TGTGCCAGCACTAGCGGATTCACAGATACGCAGTATTTT.

The chain links TRBV29-1 to TRBJ2-3; a possible D gene is TRBD2 (5 bases). V was shortened by 1 base and J by 2 bases, with 10 bases between the two germline ends. This CDR3 contains 14 residues. The germline gives CDR1 SQVTM, CDR2 ANQGSEA. CDR3 bases: TGCAGCGTTGAAGGGGAGTACTCCACAGATACGCAGTATTTT. Translating gives CSVEGEYSTDTQYF.

The V gene is TRBV20-1, the J gene TRBJ1-1; D unresolved. The CDR3 covers 11 residues. V was cut by 3 bases and J by 8 bases, with 10 bases left in between. Germline V lookup: CDR1 DFQATT, CDR2 SNEGSKA (reference sequence). CDR3 DNA sequence: TGCAGTGCTAGTGGCTCAGGCGAAGCTTTCTTT. Translating gives CSASGSGEAFF.

V usage is TRBV28 and J usage is TRBJ1-2, with a possible D match to TRBD1 (5 bases). The CDR3 has 15 residues. Germline assignment: CDR1 MDHEN and CDR2 SYDVKM. The V end was cut by 3 bases, the J end by 4 bases, with 15 bases between. The CDR3, as DNA: TGTGCCAGCAGTTTTAAGGGGCCGTTTTCCTATGGCTACACCTTC. Translation gives CASSFKGPFSYGYTF.

J is TRBJ2-1 and V is TRBV7-3, with 9 nucleotides matching TRBD2. J gave up 2 bases and V 5 bases, and 7 bases lay outside the gene matches. Germline V gene lookup returns CDR1 SGHTA and CDR2 FQGTGA. The CDR3 extends over 16 amino acids. The CDR3 DNA sequence: TGTGCCAGCAGCAGTGTAGCGGGGGTAACCTACAATGAGCAGTTCTTC. Translating it yields CASSSVAGVTYNEQFF.

CDR3 sequence: CASSPVQGIVAFSPLHF. The CDR3 DNA is TGTGCCAGCAGCCCTGTGCAGGGTATAGTCGCCTTTTCACCCCTCCACTTT. The V call is TRBV7-8, the J call TRBJ1-6; TRBD1 is a possible D gene (5 bases). V shed 5 bases and J shed 9 bases, with 23 bases lying between them. CDR1 and CDR2 from the germline V gene are SGHVS and FQNEAQ. CDR3 length equals 17 residues.

V usage is TRBV7-9 and J usage is TRBJ1-2; maybe TRBD1 (5 bases). This CDR3 is 15 amino acids long. The germline V gene encodes CDR1 SEHNR and CDR2 FQNEAQ (reference sequence). Trimming pared 1 base from V and 0 bases from J, leaving 9 bases between. The CDR3 nucleotides read TGTGCCAGCAGCTTAGAGGCAGGGACTAACTATGGCTACACCTTC. It translates to CASSLEAGTNYGYTF.

This clone was seen a single time. At one of its ends the junction is not consistent with the germline gene, which may arise from a read error. The J gene is TRBJ2-2, the V gene TRBV5-3, with 9 bases matching TRBD2. TRBV5-3 is filed as an ORF, its function uncertain. The CDR3 consists of 21 residues. The CDR3 region has the DNA TGTGCCAGAAGCGCCTCCGTGACAAAATCAGGACTAGCGAAAAAACACCGGGGAGCTGTTTTT. Translating it yields CARSASVTKSGLAKKHRGAVF.

The CDR3 region is CASSVRARYEQYV. The CDR3 DNA sequence: TGTGCCAGCAGCGTCAGGGCGCGGTACGAGCAGTACGTC. The chain joins TRBV5-6 to TRBJ2-7; maybe TRBD1 (5 bases). V was shortened by 4 bases and J by 4 bases, with 12 bases between the two germline ends. The CDR3 runs 13 residues. Germline V gives CDR1 SGHDT, CDR2 YYEEEE.

This chain connects TRBV6-5 to TRBJ1-1; TRBD1 might be the D (5 bases). CDR1 is MNHEY, CDR2 SVGAGI, per germline. CDR3 length: 12 residues. V was trimmed by 8 bases and J by 5 bases, leaving 12 bases between them. The chain's CDR3 is CASGRGGTEAFF. The CDR3 region has the DNA TGTGCCAGCGGAAGGGGAGGAACTGAAGCTTTCTTT.

The CDR3 reads CATSDPSAGSREKLFF. The CDR3 coding sequence is TGTGCCACCAGTGATCCCTCGGCAGGTTCGCGAGAAAAACTGTTTTTT. The chain recombines TRBV24-1 with TRBJ1-4, with unresolved D. Looked up from germline, CDR1 is KGHDR and CDR2 is SFDVKD. V was shortened by 3 bases and J by 8 bases, with 18 bases between the two germline ends. This CDR3 region has 16 residues.

The rearrangement links TRBV2 to TRBJ2-1; the match to TRBD2 covers 10 bases. The CDR3 has 15 residues. Germline-derived CDR1 and CDR2 are SNHLY and FYNNEI. Trimming took 5 bases from V and 2 from J; bases not matched to a gene: 3. This CDR3 reads CASSSSGGPYNEQFF. The CDR3 bases are TGTGCCAGCAGTAGTAGCGGGGGGCCCTACAATGAGCAGTTCTTC.

In its sample, this clone was seen once. This chain connects TRBV21-1 to TRBJ2-7; TRBD1 is the table's D call and was not checked against the DNA. TRBV21-1 is tagged as a pseudogene. CDR3 length equals 14 residues. The CDR3 sequence is CASPQGSSTYEQYV. DNA of the CDR3: TGTGCCAGTCCCCAGGGGTCGTCTACCTACGAGCAGTACGTC.

Notes on this clone: Other DNA sequences from this sample encode an identical CDR3 as well. This chain joins TRBV18 and TRBJ1-4; D ambiguous. CDR3 length: 13 residues. The V end was cut by 2 bases, the J end by 5 bases, with 6 bases between. CDR1 and CDR2 (germline): KGHSH, LQKENI. The CDR3 reads CASSPGLNEKLFF. The CDR3 bases are TGTGCCAGCTCACCAGGGCTCAATGAAAAACTGTTTTTT.